Described below is a single T cell receptor (beta chain) sequence and its context. This sample was included in a study of CD8 T cells in Susac syndrome. TCR beta from blood CD8+ and CD4+ T cells was sequenced. Included as multiple sclerosis controls were treatment-naive patients who had stable or active relapsing-remitting disease. TEMRA cells were enriched by FACS, while CD8+ and CD4+ T cells were obtained through a negative isolation that was performed magnetically. Reverse transcription of about 0.45 to 1 ug RNA was carried out with random hexamers. Across 54 Vbeta and 13 Jbeta, immunoSEQ multiplex PCR amplified TCR beta CDR3. TCRdb independently ran MiXCR on the immunoSEQ multiplex PCR reads; one entry per CDR3 protein. The table records 40,000 to 60,000 distinct CDR3 sequences, around 93% of them present only once. The V and J ends lost 0 bases and 5 bases, in that order; junction bases with no gene match: 11. CDR3 length equals 17 residues. CDR1 and CDR2 (germline): LGHNA, YSLEER.

The material sequenced was CD8+ T cells from PBMCs. The rearrangement joins TRBV4-3 to TRBJ2-7, with 9 bases identical to TRBD2. This receptor was obtained from a human donor with multiple sclerosis. CDR3 amino acids: CASSQDPASGENDEQYF. As DNA, the CDR3 is TGCGCCAGCAGCCAAGACCCCGCTAGCGGGGAGAACGACGAGCAGTACTTC.